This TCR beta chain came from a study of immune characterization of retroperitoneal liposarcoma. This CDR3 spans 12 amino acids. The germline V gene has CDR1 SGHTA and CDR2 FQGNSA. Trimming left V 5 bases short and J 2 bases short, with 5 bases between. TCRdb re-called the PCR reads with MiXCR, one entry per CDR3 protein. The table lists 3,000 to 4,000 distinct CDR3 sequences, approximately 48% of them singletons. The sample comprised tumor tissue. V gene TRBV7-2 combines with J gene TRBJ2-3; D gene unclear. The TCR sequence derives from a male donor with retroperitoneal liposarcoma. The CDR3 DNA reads TGTGCCAGCAGCCAGGACACAGATACGCAGTATTTT. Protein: CASSQDTDTQYF.